These T cell receptor beta chains were read from a single sample in a study of blood T cell repertoires in COVID-19. Generated by immunoSEQ multiplex PCR, the TCRdb table keeps only in-frame clones and is missing some. Of approximately 200,000 clones detected, 87% appear once; the ten largest clones hold around 7%. Sequenced: PBMCs or T cells enriched from blood (not recorded which). Source of these receptors: a man aged 30-40 years in a cohort exposed to, infected with or recovered from COVID-19 (not recorded which). CDR3s include the opening cysteine and the closing phenylalanine or tryptophan. D genes are given only for firm matches. Size is omitted from some rows. Given values are once, few, many or a class for expanded clones.

size,D,V,J,CDR3,DNA
.,.,TRBV5-4,TRBJ2-5,CASSLRQSGKETQYF,TGTGCCAGCAGCTTGAGACAAAGCGGCAAAGAGACCCAGTACTTC
.,TRBD1,TRBV5-6,TRBJ1-2,CASSPGTGWLANYGYTF,TGTGCCAGCAGCCCCGGGACAGGGTGGTTAGCTAACTATGGCTACACCTTC
once,.,TRBV2,TRBJ1-2,CASSGEHTNYGYTF,TGTGCCAGCAGTGGTGAACATACCAACTATGGCTACACCTTC
.,TRBD1,TRBV27,TRBJ1-5,CASSTSGGRQPQHF,TGTGCCAGCAGTACCTCAGGGGGGCGTCAGCCCCAGCATTTT
.,.,TRBV28,TRBJ1-5,CASSLKQGRGQPQHF,TGTGCCAGCAGTCTTAAACAGGGTCGGGGTCAGCCCCAGCATTTT
.,.,TRBV28,TRBJ1-5,CASSSQNQPQHF,TGTGCCAGCAGTTCCCAAAATCAGCCCCAGCATTTT
many,TRBD2,TRBV7-9,TRBJ2-3,CASSFGGSTDTQYF,TGTGCCAGCAGCTTCGGCGGGAGTACAGATACGCAGTATTTT
.,TRBD1,TRBV4-1,TRBJ2-2,CASSQELLDRGIYTGELFF,TGCGCCAGCAGCCAAGAGCTCTTGGACAGGGGAATTTACACCGGGGAGCTGTTTTTT
.,TRBD1,TRBV7-2,TRBJ2-1,CASSSNPWQGADNEQFF,TGTGCCAGCAGCTCTAACCCGTGGCAGGGGGCGGACAATGAGCAGTTCTTC
.,.,TRBV9,TRBJ2-7,CASSVSGTSSYEQYF,TGTGCCAGCAGCGTTTCAGGGACTTCTTCCTACGAGCAGTACTTC
.,.,TRBV18,TRBJ2-2,CASSEGHPNTGELFF,TGTGCCAGCTCAGAGGGACATCCGAACACCGGGGAGCTGTTTTTT
.,.,TRBV9,TRBJ1-3,CASAVGVSGNTIYF,TGTGCCAGCGCGGTCGGGGTTAGTGGAAACACCATATATTTT
.,TRBD2,TRBV6-5,TRBJ2-1,CASSYLLAEEQFF,TGTGCCAGCAGTTACTTACTAGCGGAGGAGCAGTTCTTC
many,TRBD1,TRBV6-5,TRBJ2-2,CASKRGLNTGELFF,TGTGCCAGCAAGAGGGGGCTTAACACCGGGGAGCTGTTTTTT
.,.,TRBV7-9,TRBJ1-5,CASSFLSDQPQHF,TGTGCCAGCAGCTTTTTATCGGATCAGCCCCAGCATTTT
.,TRBD2,TRBV20-1,TRBJ2-7,CSASEPSGRAPLMAYEQYF,TGCAGTGCTAGTGAGCCTAGCGGGAGGGCCCCCCTGATGGCCTACGAGCAGTACTTC
.,TRBD1,TRBV9,TRBJ2-7,CASSAGQGAPGEQYF,TGTGCCAGCAGCGCAGGACAGGGGGCGCCGGGCGAGCAGTACTTC
.,.,TRBV7-9,TRBJ2-3,CASSPRSGTDTQYF,TGTGCCAGCAGCCCGAGGTCAGGGACAGATACGCAGTATTTT
.,.,TRBV11-3,TRBJ2-3,CASSLDSGVNTDTQYF,TGTGCCAGCAGCTTAGACTCGGGGGTAAACACAGATACGCAGTATTTT
.,.,TRBV21-1,TRBJ2-6,CASSSSEGRVSGANVLTF,TGTGCCAGCAGCTCATCGGAGGGACGGGTCTCTGGGGCCAACGTCCTGACTTTC
.,TRBD2,TRBV9,TRBJ2-2,CASSVDRGGPTGELFF,TGTGCCAGCAGCGTAGATCGGGGAGGGCCGACCGGGGAGCTGTTTTTT
.,TRBD2,TRBV6-5,TRBJ2-7,CASKSSGPYEQYF,TGTGCCAGCAAATCTAGCGGTCCCTACGAGCAGTACTTC
few,TRBD1,TRBV28,TRBJ1-1,CASSRTGALHAFF,TGTGCCAGCAGCCGGACAGGGGCTCTCCACGCTTTCTTT
once,TRBD1,TRBV28,TRBJ1-3,CASSFRGLVSSGNTIYF,TGTGCCAGCAGTTTTAGGGGGCTGGTGAGCTCTGGAAACACCATATATTTT
.,TRBD2,TRBV19,TRBJ2-3,CASSAGGTDTQYF,TGTGCCAGTAGCGCGGGAGGGACAGATACGCAGTATTTT
.,TRBD1,TRBV5-4,TRBJ1-6,CASSRAGQINSPLHF,TGTGCCAGCAGCAGGGCGGGACAGATTAATTCACCCCTCCACTTT
.,.,TRBV19,TRBJ2-7,CASSITGGAYEQYF,TGTGCCAGTAGTATAACAGGTGGGGCCTACGAGCAGTACTTC
once,.,TRBV9,TRBJ1-1,CASSVYAGTLGAEAFF,TGTGCCAGCAGCGTCTATGCCGGGACACTGGGCGCTGAAGCTTTCTTT
.,TRBD1,TRBV28,TRBJ2-7,CASSSVDRGSSYEQYF,TGTGCCAGCAGTTCCGTCGACAGGGGTTCCTCCTACGAGCAGTACTTC
.,.,TRBV4-1,TRBJ1-2,CASSQISVGKSGDYGYTF,TGCGCCAGCAGCCAAATAAGTGTTGGTAAATCGGGTGACTATGGCTACACCTTC
.,TRBD2,TRBV28,TRBJ2-5,CASSPTLGAGGFQETQYF,TGTGCCAGCAGTCCTACCTTGGGGGCGGGAGGGTTCCAAGAGACCCAGTACTTC
.,TRBD1,TRBV7-3,TRBJ1-1,CASSLIQGSEAFF,TGTGCCAGCAGCCTTATACAGGGGAGTGAAGCTTTCTTT
.,.,TRBV6-2/TRBV6-3,TRBJ2-7,CASSYLAERADEQYF,TGTGCCAGCAGTTACTTGGCTGAGCGGGCCGACGAGCAGTACTTC
.,TRBD1,TRBV28,TRBJ2-7,CASSLRDRVHEQYF,TGTGCCAGCAGTTTAAGGGACAGGGTGCACGAGCAGTACTTC
.,TRBD1,TRBV11-2,TRBJ1-3,CASSLTGGSGNTIYF,TGTGCCAGCAGCCTAACAGGGGGCTCTGGAAACACCATATATTTT
.,.,TRBV12-3/TRBV12-4,TRBJ2-5,CASGSTKETQYF,TGTGCCAGCGGTTCGACTAAAGAGACCCAGTACTTC
.,TRBD1,TRBV9,TRBJ1-2,CASSIAGQVNYGYTF,TGTGCCAGCAGCATCGCGGGACAGGTCAATTATGGCTACACCTTC
.,TRBD1,TRBV18,TRBJ2-5,CASSPGQGETQYF,TGTGCCAGCTCACCTGGACAGGGAGAGACCCAGTACTTC
.,TRBD2,TRBV11-2,TRBJ2-1,CASSLVAGGRSEQFF,TGTGCCAGCAGCTTAGTAGCGGGAGGTCGTTCTGAGCAGTTCTTC
once,.,TRBV5-4,TRBJ2-7,CASSVTGLDEQYF,TGTGCCAGCAGCGTTACAGGGCTGGACGAGCAGTACTTC
.,.,TRBV5-1,TRBJ2-7,CASHPGSGGMGGRQNEQYF,TGCGCCAGCCACCCAGGGTCAGGGGGCATGGGCGGGAGACAGAACGAGCAGTACTTC
once,TRBD1,TRBV18,TRBJ2-5,CASSPGQVLKTQYF,TGTGCCAGCTCACCTGGACAGGTCCTAAAGACCCAGTACTTC
.,.,TRBV6-1,TRBJ2-1,CASSEPPGGRGGEQFF,TGTGCCAGCAGTGAACCTCCGGGGGGCAGGGGTGGTGAGCAGTTCTTC
once,.,TRBV7-2,TRBJ2-3,CASSHSVGASDTQYF,TGTGCCAGCAGCCACTCGGTTGGAGCCTCAGATACGCAGTATTTT
once,.,TRBV27,TRBJ2-2,CASSSLTGELFF,TGTGCCAGCAGTTCCTTGACCGGGGAGCTGTTTTTT
.,TRBD1,TRBV19,TRBJ1-2,CASSIAGGYGYTF,TGTGCCAGTAGTATAGCAGGGGGCTACGGCTACACCTTC
.,.,TRBV19,TRBJ1-2,CASSILGQYGYTF,TGTGCCAGTAGTATTCTCGGACAGTATGGCTACACCTTC
.,.,TRBV5-4,TRBJ1-5,CASSLRGQPQHF,TGTGCCAGCAGCTTGCGCGGCCAGCCCCAGCATTTT
.,TRBD1,TRBV28,TRBJ1-5,CASSFPNRGEQPQHF,TGTGCCAGCAGTTTCCCCAACAGGGGGGAGCAGCCCCAGCATTTT
.,.,TRBV3-1/TRBV3-2,TRBJ1-1,CASSRGLLNTEAFF,TGTGCCAGCAGCCGGGGACTGTTGAACACTGAAGCTTTCTTT
.,.,TRBV6-5,TRBJ1-1,CASSYSTITLAFF,TGTGCCAGCAGTTACTCGACTATAACTCTAGCTTTCTTT
.,.,TRBV9,TRBJ2-2,CASSVFGSGDTGELFF,TGTGCCAGCAGCGTCTTCGGTAGCGGAGACACCGGGGAGCTGTTTTTT
few,.,TRBV15,TRBJ2-2,CATSREGVTVNTGELFF,TGTGCCACCAGCAGAGAAGGAGTGACAGTTAACACCGGGGAGCTGTTTTTT
.,.,TRBV18,TRBJ1-5,CASSPSDAGQPQHF,TGTGCCAGCTCACCATCCGACGCGGGTCAGCCCCAGCATTTT
.,TRBD2,TRBV27,TRBJ2-1,CASSLAGVGNEQFF,TGTGCCAGCAGTCTAGCGGGAGTGGGGAATGAGCAGTTCTTC